By frequency in the sample, the clone carrying this TCR beta chain is medium-sized (0.01 to 0.1%). Antigen unknown. This sample stems from a study of metastatic and nonmetastatic thyroid tumors. Study conclusions and caveats: In both blood and tumor samples, TCR beta diversity was reported significantly higher for malignant than benign nodules.

TCRdb reanalyzed the PCR reads via MiXCR. This table has 25,000 to 35,000 clones, 10% to 14% appearing once. No patient had received any treatment before thyroid surgery. Trimming took 1 base from V and 15 from J; bases not matched to a gene: 14. The length of the CDR3 is 17 residues. This receptor was taken from a female donor with papillary thyroid cancer or a benign thyroid nodule (not recorded which). Some clones in this sample may be carry-over from other donors' samples. Sequenced input: blood. The gene calls are TRBV12-3 or TRBV12-4 and TRBJ2-1; 14 positions match TRBD2. The CDR3 sequence is CASSLGTSGRRRDIAFF. The CDR3 region has the DNA TGTGCCAGCAGTTTAGGGACTAGCGGGAGGAGAAGGGACATAGCGTTCTTC.